These 18 T cell receptor beta chains share one sample of origin, sequenced in a study of T cells in Graves' hyperthyroidism and ophthalmopathy. The TCR beta CDR3 regions underwent amplification using RNA transcripts as the source. Initially, a first-round RT-PCR of the TCR CDR3 employed the HTBI primer set. TCRdb ran MiXCR on the multiplex PCR reads and lists one entry per CDR3 protein. The sample includes about 740,000 distinct CDR3 sequences, around 15% seen only once; the top ten take roughly 10%. Sample: blood. The receptors were gathered from a woman between 18 and 30 years old with Graves' hyperthyroidism.

The V gene is TRBV6-1, the J gene TRBJ2-4; D tentatively fits TRBD1 or TRBD2 (5 bases each). CDR3 length equals 12 residues. Germline lookup yields CDR1 MNHNS and CDR2 SASEGT. Trimming removed 1 base from V and 13 bases from J, with 11 bases in between. This chain's CDR3 is CASSEGGTAQYF. The CDR3 bases are TGTGCCAGCAGTGAAGGGGGGACCGCACAGTACTTC.

V usage is TRBV27 and J usage is TRBJ2-1, with TRBD2 identical over 16 bases. CDR1 and CDR2 (germline): MNHEY, SMNVEV (reference sequence). The V segment lost 4 bases and the J segment 4 bases; nucleotides outside the gene matches: 7. The CDR3 runs 18 residues. Written as DNA, the CDR3 is TGTGCCAGCAGTTGGGGGGGACTAGCGGGAGGGACATACAATGAGCAGTTCTTC. It specifies CASSWGGLAGGTYNEQFF.

This clonotype was counted at least ten times. This sequence joins TRBV7-3 and TRBJ2-1; weak D call: TRBD2 (5 bases). The length of the CDR3 is 14 residues. With 5 bases removed from V and 4 bases from J, the gap between germline ends came to 12 bases. Germline assignment: CDR1 SGHTA and CDR2 FQGTGA. This CDR3 is CASSPPTNYNEQFF. For the CDR3, the DNA is TGTGCCAGCAGCCCTCCGACTAATTACAATGAGCAGTTCTTC.

The chain joins TRBV19 to TRBJ2-1, with 14 bases aligning to TRBD2. This CDR3 comprises 18 residues. Germline-derived CDR1 and CDR2 are LNHDA and SQIVND (reference sequence). V lost 4 bases and J lost 4; bases outside the gene matches: 9. CDR3 in DNA: TGTGCCAGTAGTAAAAGGACTAGCGGGAGGTCATCTTACAATGAGCAGTTCTTC. The encoded protein is CASSKRTSGRSSYNEQFF. The full variable domain, completed using reference TRBV19 and TRBJ2-1, is DGGITQSPKYLFRKEGQNVTLSCEQNLNHDAMYWYRQDPGQGLRLIYYSQIVNDFQKGDIAEGYSVSREKKESFPLTVTSAQKNPTAFYLCASSKRTSGRSSYNEQFFGPGTRLTVL.

J is TRBJ1-1 and V is TRBV29-1; TRBD1 matches 8 bases. The ends lost 4 bases at V and 11 bases at J; junction bases unmatched: 9. Germline CDR1 and CDR2: SQVTM and ANQGSEA. The CDR3 runs to 12 residues. The CDR3, as DNA: TGCAGCGTTGTGGACAGGGCGCATATGGCTTTCTTT. Amino acid sequence: CSVVDRAHMAFF. Drawing the rest from reference TRBV29-1 and TRBJ1-1, the complete variable domain is SAVISQKPSRDICQRGTSLTIQCQVDSQVTMMFWYRQQPGQSLTLIATANQGSEATYESGFVIDKFPISRPNLTFSTLTVSNMSPEDSSIYLCSVVDRAHMAFFGQGTRLTVV.

CDR3 nucleotide sequence: TGTGCCAGTAGTCCAGGACTAGCGGGAGCTGCCGAGCAGTACTTC. Translated: CASSPGLAGAAEQYF. The chain joins TRBV19 to TRBJ2-7; 13 bases map to TRBD2. There are 15 residues in the CDR3. Germline V lookup: CDR1 LNHDA, CDR2 SQIVND (reference sequence). V was pared by 5 bases and J by 6 bases, with 7 bases of the junction left unmatched.

This clonotype showed up many times. This sequence joins TRBV6-5 and TRBJ1-1, with 7 bases matching TRBD1. CDR1 is MNHEY, CDR2 SVGAGI, per germline. The length of the CDR3 is 15 residues. Losses at the gene ends were 0 bases for V and 5 bases for J; bases not matched to a gene: 6. As DNA, the CDR3 is TGTGCCAGCAGTTACTCGGAGGGGGCAGGTACTGAAGCTTTCTTT. Amino acids: CASSYSEGAGTEAFF.

The sample holds many counts of this clonotype. The chain joins TRBV12-3 or TRBV12-4 to TRBJ2-7, with D uncertain. The germline V and J ends were trimmed by 5 bases and 2 bases, with 13 bases remaining between them. CDR3 length equals 14 residues. The CDR3 DNA follows: TGTGCCAGCAGTCTCCAGTTTGGGACCTACGAGCAGTACTTC. This codes for CASSLQFGTYEQYF.

This clonotype was detected many times. V gene TRBV2 combines with J gene TRBJ2-7, with 10 bases lining up with TRBD2. CDR3 size: 15 residues. With V trimmed by 1 base and J by 2 bases, 2 bases remained unmatched. Germline CDR1 and CDR2: SNHLY and FYNNEI. Here the CDR3 DNA reads TGTGCCAGCAGTGAAGGACTAGCGGGCGCCTACGAGCAGTACTTC. It is translated as CASSEGLAGAYEQYF.

A few counts support this clonotype. J is TRBJ2-1 and V is TRBV27, with D possibly matching TRBD1 (5 bases). V dropped 5 bases and J dropped 9 bases, with 14 bases sitting between them. This CDR3 region has 13 residues. Germline assignment: CDR1 MNHEY and CDR2 SMNVEV (reference sequence). DNA of the CDR3: TGTGCCAGCAGTGAGATGGGCACAGGTGAGCAGTTCTTC. Protein sequence: CASSEMGTGEQFF.

The sample holds many counts of this clonotype. The chain combines TRBV29-1 with TRBJ2-1, with 9 bases matching TRBD2. Germline V gene lookup returns CDR1 SQVTM and CDR2 ANQGSEA. The trim removed 6 bases at V and 8 bases at J, leaving 23 bases unmatched. The CDR3 contains 18 residues. CDR3 DNA sequence: TGCAGCGTAGGTGTAGCGGGAGAAAATCCTCTAAAAGCCGATGAGCAGTTCTTC. Amino acids: CSVGVAGENPLKADEQFF.

This clonotype was seen many times. The CDR3 spells CASSFWRNEQFF. The CDR3 DNA reads as TGTGCCAGCAGTTTTTGGCGAAATGAGCAGTTCTTC. The chain recombines TRBV12-3 or TRBV12-4 with TRBJ2-1; no definite D call. The ends were cut back, 3 bases at V and 7 bases at J, with 7 bases in the middle. The CDR3 length is 12 residues.

This sequence joins TRBV24-1 and TRBJ2-3; no clear D. The CDR3 is 16 amino acids. V shed 3 bases and J shed 1 base, with 13 bases lying between them. CDR1 is KGHDR, CDR2 SFDVKD, per germline. CDR3 sequence (DNA): TGTGCCACCAGTGATGATAGTCCCCGTGGCACAGATACGCAGTATTTT. Translated: CATSDDSPRGTDTQYF.

Many counts were recorded for this clonotype. The chain is built from TRBV20-1 and TRBJ2-7; D is unresolved. Trimming took off 2 bases at V and 5 bases at J, with 7 bases between the two ends. Germline V CDR1 and CDR2: DFQATT, SNEGSKA (reference sequence). The CDR3 runs to 11 residues. CDR3 in amino acids: CSARRSHEQYF. DNA of the CDR3: TGCAGTGCTAGAAGGTCCCACGAGCAGTACTTC.

The sample holds many counts of this clonotype. The chain is built from TRBV6-1 and TRBJ2-3; D possibly corresponds to TRBD2 (8 bases). This CDR3 comprises 15 residues. With 6 bases removed from V and 0 bases from J, the gap between germline ends came to 13 bases. In germline, CDR1 is MNHNS, CDR2 SASEGT. The chain's CDR3 is CASRVAGQSTDTQYF. CDR3 nucleotides: TGTGCCAGCAGAGTAGCGGGACAGAGCACAGATACGCAGTATTTT.

The table lists this clonotype with many counts. The gene calls are TRBV30 and TRBJ2-1; D call uncertain. The V gene lost 3 bases and the J gene lost 4 bases, with 7 bases spanning the gap. The CDR3 runs to 12 residues. Per the germline V gene, CDR1 is GTSNPN and CDR2 is SVGIG (reference sequence). CDR3 sequence reads: CAWSPVYNEQFF. CDR3 nucleotide sequence: TGTGCCTGGAGCCCCGTATACAATGAGCAGTTCTTC.

This clonotype occurred many times. The chain employs TRBV2 and TRBJ2-1; the match to TRBD2 covers 11 bases. Germline V CDR1 and CDR2: SNHLY, FYNNEI. V shed 4 bases and J 6 bases; nucleotides not matched to a gene: 11. The CDR3 covers 17 residues. The CDR3 DNA is TGTGCCAGCAGTGTTGGGACTAGCGGCAATCAGCGCAATGAGCAGTTCTTC. Protein product: CASSVGTSGNQRNEQFF.

This chain joins TRBV27 and TRBJ2-2, with unresolved D. Germline V lookup: CDR1 MNHEY, CDR2 SMNVEV (reference sequence). The CDR3 is 14 amino acids. The ends were cut back, 6 bases at V and 0 bases at J, with 8 bases in the middle. The CDR3 DNA is TGTGCCAGCAGGAGCAGCCCGAACACCGGGGAGCTGTTTTTT. It translates to CASRSSPNTGELFF.